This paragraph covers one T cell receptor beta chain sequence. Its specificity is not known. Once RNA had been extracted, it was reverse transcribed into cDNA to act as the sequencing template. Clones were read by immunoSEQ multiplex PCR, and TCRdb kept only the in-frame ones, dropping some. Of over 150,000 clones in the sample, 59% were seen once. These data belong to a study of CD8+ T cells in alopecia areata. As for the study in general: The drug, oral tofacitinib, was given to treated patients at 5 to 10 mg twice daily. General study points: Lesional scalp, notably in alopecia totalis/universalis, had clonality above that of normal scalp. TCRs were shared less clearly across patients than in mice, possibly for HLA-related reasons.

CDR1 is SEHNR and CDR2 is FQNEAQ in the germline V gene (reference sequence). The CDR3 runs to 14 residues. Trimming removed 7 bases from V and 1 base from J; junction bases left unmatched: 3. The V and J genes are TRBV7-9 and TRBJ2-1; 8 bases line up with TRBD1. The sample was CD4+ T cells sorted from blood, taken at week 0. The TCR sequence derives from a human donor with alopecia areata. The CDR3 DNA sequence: TGTGCCAGCACCCAGGGGGCGTCCTACAATGAGCAGTTCTTC. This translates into CASTQGASYNEQFF.